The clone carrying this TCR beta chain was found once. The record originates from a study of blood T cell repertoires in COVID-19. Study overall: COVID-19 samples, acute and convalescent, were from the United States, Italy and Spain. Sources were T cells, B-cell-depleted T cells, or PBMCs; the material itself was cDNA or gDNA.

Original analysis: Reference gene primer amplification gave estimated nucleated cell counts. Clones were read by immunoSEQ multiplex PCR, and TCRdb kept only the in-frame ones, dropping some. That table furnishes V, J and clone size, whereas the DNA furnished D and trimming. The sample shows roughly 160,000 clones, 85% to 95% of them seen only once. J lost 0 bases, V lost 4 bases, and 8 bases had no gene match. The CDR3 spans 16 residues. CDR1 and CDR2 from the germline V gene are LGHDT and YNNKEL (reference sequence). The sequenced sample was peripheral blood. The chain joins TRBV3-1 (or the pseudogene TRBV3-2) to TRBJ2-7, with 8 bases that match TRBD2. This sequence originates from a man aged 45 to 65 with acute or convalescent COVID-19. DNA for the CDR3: TGTGCCAGCAGCCCAAGATTAGCGGGACTCTCCTACGAGCAGTACTTC. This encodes CASSPRLAGLSYEQYF.